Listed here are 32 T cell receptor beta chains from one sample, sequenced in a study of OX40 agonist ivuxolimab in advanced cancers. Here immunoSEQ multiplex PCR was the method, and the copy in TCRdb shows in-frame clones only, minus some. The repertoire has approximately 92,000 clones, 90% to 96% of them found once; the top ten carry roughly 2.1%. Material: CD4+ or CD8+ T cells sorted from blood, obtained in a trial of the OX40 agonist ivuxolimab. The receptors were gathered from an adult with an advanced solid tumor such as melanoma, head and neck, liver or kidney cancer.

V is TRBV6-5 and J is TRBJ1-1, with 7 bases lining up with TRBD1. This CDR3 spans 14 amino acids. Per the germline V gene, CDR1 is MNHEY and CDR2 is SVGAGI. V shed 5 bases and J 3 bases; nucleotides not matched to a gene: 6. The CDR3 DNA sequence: TGTGCCAGCAGTACCACAGACAGGGACACTGAAGCTTTCTTT. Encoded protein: CASSTTDRDTEAFF.

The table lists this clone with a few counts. CDR3 amino acids: CASSYLAGGPYEQYF. The CDR3 coding sequence is TGTGCCAGCAGTTATCTAGCGGGGGGGCCATACGAGCAGTACTTC. V is TRBV5-6 and J is TRBJ2-7, with 12 bases that match TRBD2. The germline V gene has CDR1 SGHDT and CDR2 YYEEEE. The CDR3 covers 15 residues. V gave up 5 bases and J gave up 4 bases; unmatched junction bases: 7.

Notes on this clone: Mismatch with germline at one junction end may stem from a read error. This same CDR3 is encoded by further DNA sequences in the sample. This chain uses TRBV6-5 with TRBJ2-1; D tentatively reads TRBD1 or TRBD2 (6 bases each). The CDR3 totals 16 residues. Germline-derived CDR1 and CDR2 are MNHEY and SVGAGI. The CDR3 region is CASSYSWGALSNEQFF. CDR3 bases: TGTGCCAGTAGTTACTCGTGGGGGGCTCTGAGCAATGAGCAGTTCTTC.

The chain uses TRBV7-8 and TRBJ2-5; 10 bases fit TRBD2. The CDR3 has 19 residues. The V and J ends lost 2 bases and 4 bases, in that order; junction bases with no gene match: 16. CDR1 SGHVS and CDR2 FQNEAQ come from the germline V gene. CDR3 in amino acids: CASSLKGPGLADNRETQYF. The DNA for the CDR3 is TGTGCCAGCAGCTTAAAAGGTCCAGGACTAGCGGACAACAGAGAGACCCAGTACTTC.

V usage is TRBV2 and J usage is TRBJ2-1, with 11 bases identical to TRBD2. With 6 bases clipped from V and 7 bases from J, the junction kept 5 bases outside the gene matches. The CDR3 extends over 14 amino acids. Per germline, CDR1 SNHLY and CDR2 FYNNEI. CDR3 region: CASSGTSGINEQFF. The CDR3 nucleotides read TGTGCCAGCAGCGGGACTAGCGGAATTAATGAGCAGTTCTTC.

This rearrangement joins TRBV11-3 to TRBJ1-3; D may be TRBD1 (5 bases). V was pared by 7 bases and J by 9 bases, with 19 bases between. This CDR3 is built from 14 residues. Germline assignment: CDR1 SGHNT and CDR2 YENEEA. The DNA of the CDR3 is TGTGCCAGCATGATTCGGGGGATGCGTTGCACCATATATTTT. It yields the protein CASMIRGMRCTIYF.

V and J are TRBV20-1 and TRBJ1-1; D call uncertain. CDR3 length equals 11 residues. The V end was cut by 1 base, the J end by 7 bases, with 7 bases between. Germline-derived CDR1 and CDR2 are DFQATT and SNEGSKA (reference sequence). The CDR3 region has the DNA TGCAGTGCTAGAGTGTACGGTGAAGCTTTCTTT. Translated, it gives CSARVYGEAFF.

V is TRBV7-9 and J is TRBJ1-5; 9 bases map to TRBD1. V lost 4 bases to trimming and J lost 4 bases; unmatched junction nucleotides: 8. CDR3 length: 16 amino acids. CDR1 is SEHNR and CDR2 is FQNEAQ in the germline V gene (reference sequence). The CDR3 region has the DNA TGTGCCAGCAGCTCGACTTCCGGGACAGGGAATCAGCCCCAGCATTTT. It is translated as CASSSTSGTGNQPQHF.

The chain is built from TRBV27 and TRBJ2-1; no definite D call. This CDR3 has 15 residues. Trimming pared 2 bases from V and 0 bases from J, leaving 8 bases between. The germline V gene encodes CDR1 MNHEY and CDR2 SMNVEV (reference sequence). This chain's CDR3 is CASSLKESSYNEQFF. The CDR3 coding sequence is TGTGCCAGCAGTTTAAAAGAAAGCTCCTACAATGAGCAGTTCTTC.

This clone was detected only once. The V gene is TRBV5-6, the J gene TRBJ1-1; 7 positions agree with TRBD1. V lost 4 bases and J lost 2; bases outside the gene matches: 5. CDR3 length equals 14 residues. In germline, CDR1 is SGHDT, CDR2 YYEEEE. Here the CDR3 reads CASSLGTANTEAFF. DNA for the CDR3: TGTGCCAGCAGCCTTGGGACAGCCAACACTGAAGCTTTCTTT. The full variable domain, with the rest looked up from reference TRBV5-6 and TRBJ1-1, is DAGVTQSPTHLIKTRGQQVTLRCSPKSGHDTVSWYQQALGQGPQFIFQYYEEEERQRGNFPDRFSGHQFPNYSSELNVNALLLGDSALYLCASSLGTANTEAFFGQGTRLTVV.

The CDR3 region has the DNA TGTGCCAGCAGCAGACACAATGAGCAGTTCTTC. The encoded protein is CASSRHNEQFF. The rearrangement joins TRBV28 to TRBJ2-1; D is undetermined. Between the trimmed V and J ends, which lost 6 bases and 5 bases, there was a span of 5 bases. The CDR3 contains 11 residues. The V gene's germline CDR1 is MDHEN and CDR2 SYDVKM.

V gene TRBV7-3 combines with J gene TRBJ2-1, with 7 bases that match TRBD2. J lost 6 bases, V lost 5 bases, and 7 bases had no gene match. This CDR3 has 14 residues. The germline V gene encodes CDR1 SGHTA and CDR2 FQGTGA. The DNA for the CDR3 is TGTGCCAGCAGCCCCTCTCCGGGGGGCAATGAGCAGTTCTTC. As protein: CASSPSPGGNEQFF.

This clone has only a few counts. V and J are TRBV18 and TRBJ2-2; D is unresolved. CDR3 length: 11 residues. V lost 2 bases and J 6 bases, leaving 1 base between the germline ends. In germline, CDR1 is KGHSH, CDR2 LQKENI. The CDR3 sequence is CASSPAGELFF. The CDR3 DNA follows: TGTGCCAGCTCACCAGCCGGGGAGCTGTTTTTT.

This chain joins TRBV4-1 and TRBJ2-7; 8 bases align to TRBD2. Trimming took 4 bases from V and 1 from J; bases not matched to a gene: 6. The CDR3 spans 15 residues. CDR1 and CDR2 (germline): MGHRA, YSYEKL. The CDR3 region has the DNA TGCGCCAGCAGCCCCCGGGAGGGACCGTCCTACGAGCAGTACTTC. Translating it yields CASSPREGPSYEQYF.

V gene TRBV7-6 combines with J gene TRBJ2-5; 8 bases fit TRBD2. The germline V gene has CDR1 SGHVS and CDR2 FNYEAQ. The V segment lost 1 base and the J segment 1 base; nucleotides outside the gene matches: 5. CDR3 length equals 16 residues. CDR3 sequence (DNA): TGTGCCAGCAGCTTAGGGGCTAGCGGGTCCCAAGAGACCCAGTACTTC. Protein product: CASSLGASGSQETQYF.

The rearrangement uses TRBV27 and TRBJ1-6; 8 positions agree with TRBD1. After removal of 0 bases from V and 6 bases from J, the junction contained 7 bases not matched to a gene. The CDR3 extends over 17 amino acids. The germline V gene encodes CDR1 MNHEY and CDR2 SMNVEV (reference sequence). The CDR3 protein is CASSLSWTGRGNSPLHF. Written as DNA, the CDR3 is TGTGCCAGCAGTTTATCGTGGACAGGGCGAGGTAATTCACCCCTCCACTTT.

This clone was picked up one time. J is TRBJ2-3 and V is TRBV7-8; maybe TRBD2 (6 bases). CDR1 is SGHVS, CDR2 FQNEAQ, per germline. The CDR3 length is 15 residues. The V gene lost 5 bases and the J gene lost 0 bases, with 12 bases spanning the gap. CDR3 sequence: CASSRGTASTDTQYF. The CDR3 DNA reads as TGTGCCAGCAGCCGGGGGACCGCCAGCACAGATACGCAGTATTTT.

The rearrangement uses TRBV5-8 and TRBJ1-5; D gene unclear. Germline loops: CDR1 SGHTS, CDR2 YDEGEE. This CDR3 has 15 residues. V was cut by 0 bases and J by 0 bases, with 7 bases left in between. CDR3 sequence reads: CASSLVWYSNQPQHF. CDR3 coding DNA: TGTGCCAGCAGCTTGGTTTGGTATAGCAATCAGCCCCAGCATTTT.

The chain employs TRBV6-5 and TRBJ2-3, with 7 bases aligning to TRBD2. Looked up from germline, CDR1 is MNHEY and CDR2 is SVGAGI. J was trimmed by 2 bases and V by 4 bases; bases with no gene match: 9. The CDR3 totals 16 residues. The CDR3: CASSLGGGAYTDTQYF. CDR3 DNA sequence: TGTGCCAGCAGTTTGGGGGGGGGAGCCTACACAGATACGCAGTATTTT.

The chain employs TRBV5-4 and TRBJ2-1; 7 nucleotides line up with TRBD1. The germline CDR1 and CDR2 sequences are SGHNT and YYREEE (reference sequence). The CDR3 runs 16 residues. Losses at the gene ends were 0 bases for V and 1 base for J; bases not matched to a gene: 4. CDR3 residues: CASSLEGAESYNEQFF. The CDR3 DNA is TGTGCCAGCAGCTTGGAGGGGGCGGAATCCTACAATGAGCAGTTCTTC.

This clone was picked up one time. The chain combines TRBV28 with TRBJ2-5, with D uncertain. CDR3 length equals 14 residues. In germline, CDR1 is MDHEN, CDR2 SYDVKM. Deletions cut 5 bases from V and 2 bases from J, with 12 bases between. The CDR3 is CASSPLGAQETQYF. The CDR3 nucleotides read TGTGCCAGCAGTCCTCTAGGAGCACAAGAGACCCAGTACTTC. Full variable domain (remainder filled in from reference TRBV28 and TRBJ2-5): DVKVTQSSRYLVKRTGEKVFLECVQDMDHENMFWYRQDPGLGLRLIYFSYDVKMKEKGDIPEGYSVSREKKERFSLILESASTNQTSMYLCASSPLGAQETQYFGPGTRLLVL.

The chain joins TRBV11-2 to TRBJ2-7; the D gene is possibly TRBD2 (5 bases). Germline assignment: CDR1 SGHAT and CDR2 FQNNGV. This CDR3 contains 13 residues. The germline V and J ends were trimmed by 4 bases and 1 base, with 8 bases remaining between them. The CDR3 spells CASSYGISYEQYF. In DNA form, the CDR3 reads TGTGCCAGCAGCTACGGGATTTCCTACGAGCAGTACTTC.

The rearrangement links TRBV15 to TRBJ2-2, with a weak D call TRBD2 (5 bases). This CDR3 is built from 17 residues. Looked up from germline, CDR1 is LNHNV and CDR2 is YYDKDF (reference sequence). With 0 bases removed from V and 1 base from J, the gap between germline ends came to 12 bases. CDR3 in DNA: TGTGCCACCAGCAGAGATCAGGAAGAGGGGAACACCGGGGAGCTGTTTTTT. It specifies CATSRDQEEGNTGELFF.

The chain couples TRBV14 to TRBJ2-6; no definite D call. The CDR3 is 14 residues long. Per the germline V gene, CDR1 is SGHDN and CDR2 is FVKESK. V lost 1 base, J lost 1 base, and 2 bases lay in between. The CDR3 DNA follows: TGTGCCAGCAGCCAAGGGTCTGGGGCCAACGTCCTGACTTTC. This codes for CASSQGSGANVLTF.

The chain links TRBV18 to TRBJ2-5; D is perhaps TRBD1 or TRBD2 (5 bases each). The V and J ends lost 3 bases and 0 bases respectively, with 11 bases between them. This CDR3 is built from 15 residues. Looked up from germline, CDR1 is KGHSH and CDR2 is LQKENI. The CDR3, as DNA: TGTGCCAGCTCACCGTGGGACGCGTACCAAGAGACCCAGTACTTC. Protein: CASSPWDAYQETQYF. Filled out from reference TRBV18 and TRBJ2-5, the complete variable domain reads NAGVMQNPRHLVRRRGQEARLRCSPMKGHSHVYWYRQLPEEGLKFMVYLQKENIIDESGMPKERFSAEFPKEGPSILRIQQVVRGDSAAYFCASSPWDAYQETQYFGPGTRLLVL.

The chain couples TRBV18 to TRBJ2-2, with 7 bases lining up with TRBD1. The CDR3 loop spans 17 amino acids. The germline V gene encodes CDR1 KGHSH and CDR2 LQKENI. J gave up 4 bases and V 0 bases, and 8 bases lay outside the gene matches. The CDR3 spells CASSPPGDSGGTGELFF. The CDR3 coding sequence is TGTGCCAGCTCACCACCGGGGGACAGTGGGGGCACCGGGGAGCTGTTTTTT.

In DNA, the CDR3 is TGTGCCAGCAGCTTAGACGCGGGGGCGAACACTGAAGCTTTCTTT. It yields the protein CASSLDAGANTEAFF. The rearrangement uses TRBV7-9 and TRBJ1-1, with a possible D match to TRBD1 (6 bases). The germline gives CDR1 SEHNR, CDR2 FQNEAQ (reference sequence). With 1 base removed from V and 1 base from J, the gap between germline ends came to 10 bases. This CDR3 is built from 15 residues.

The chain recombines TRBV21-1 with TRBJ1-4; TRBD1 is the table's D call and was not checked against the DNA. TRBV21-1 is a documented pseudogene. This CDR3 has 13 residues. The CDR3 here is CASSATGREKLFF. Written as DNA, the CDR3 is TGTGCCAGCAGTGCGACAGGTCGTGAAAAACTGTTTTTT.

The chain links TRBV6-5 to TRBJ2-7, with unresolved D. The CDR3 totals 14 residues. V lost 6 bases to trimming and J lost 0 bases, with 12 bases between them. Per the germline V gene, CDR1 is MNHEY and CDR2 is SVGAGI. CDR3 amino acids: CASSPTGLSYEQYF. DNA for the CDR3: TGTGCCAGCAGCCCCACGGGCCTCTCCTACGAGCAGTACTTC.

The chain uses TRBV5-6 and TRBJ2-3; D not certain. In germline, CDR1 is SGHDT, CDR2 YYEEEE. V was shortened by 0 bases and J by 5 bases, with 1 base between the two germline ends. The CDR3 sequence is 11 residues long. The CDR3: CASSLGDTQYF. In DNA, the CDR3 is TGTGCCAGCAGCTTGGGAGATACGCAGTATTTT.

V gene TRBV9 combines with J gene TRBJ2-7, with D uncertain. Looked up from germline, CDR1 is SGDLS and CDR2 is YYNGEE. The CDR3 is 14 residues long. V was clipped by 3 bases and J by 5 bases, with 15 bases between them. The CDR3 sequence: CASSASGYDHEQYF. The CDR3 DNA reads TGTGCCAGCAGCGCGAGTGGGTATGACCACGAGCAGTACTTC.

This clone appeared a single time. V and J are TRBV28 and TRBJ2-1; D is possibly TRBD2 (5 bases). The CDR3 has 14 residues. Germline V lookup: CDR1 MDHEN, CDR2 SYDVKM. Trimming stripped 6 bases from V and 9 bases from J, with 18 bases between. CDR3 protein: CASSQTGVGGEQFF. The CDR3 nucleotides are TGTGCCAGCAGCCAGACCGGGGTTGGAGGTGAGCAGTTCTTC.